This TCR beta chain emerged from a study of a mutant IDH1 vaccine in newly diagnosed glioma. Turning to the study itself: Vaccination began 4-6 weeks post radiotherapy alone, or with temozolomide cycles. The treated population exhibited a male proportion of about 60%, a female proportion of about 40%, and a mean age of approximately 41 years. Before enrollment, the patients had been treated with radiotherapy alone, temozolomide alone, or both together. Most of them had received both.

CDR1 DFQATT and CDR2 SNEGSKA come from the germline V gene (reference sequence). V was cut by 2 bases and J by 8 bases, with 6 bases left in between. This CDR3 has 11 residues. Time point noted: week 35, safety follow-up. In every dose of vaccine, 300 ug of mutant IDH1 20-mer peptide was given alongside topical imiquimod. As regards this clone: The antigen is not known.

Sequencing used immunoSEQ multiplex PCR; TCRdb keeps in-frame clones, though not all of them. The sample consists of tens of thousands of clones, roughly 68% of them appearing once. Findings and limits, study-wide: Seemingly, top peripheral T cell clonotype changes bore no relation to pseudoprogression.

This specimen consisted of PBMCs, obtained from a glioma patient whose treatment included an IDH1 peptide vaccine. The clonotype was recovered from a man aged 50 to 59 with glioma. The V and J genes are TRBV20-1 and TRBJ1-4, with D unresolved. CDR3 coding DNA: TGCAGTGCTAGAACGGGAGAAAAACTGTTTTTT. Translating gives CSARTGEKLFF.